The TCR beta chain described here comes from a study of T cells in Graves' hyperthyroidism and ophthalmopathy (dated by TCRdb to between 2018 and 2021). Context from the whole study: To identify TCR V-J signatures that set the groups apart, the researchers used a discovery cohort of 90 to 100 patients, made up of around 42 with Graves' ophthalmopathy and around 58 with stable Graves' hyperthyroidism. TCR Vbeta CDR3 sequencing of fewer than 150 peripheral blood samples (roughly 41 ophthalmopathy, 75 to 80 hyperthyroidism and some 17 progressor patients) is reported in the paper. An independent validation cohort of fewer than 20 hyperthyroidism patients and 17 patients who later progressed to ophthalmopathy tested prospective prediction of ophthalmopathy. Thyroid tissue and blood T-cell repertoires from six Graves' hyperthyroidism patients were also compared in the study. The roughly 94 discovery patients were randomly split 7:3 into training and test sets. Following sampling, methimazole starting at 30 mg daily was given to hyperthyroidism patients, and high-dose intravenous methylprednisolone was given to ophthalmopathy patients. Results and caveats for the whole study, not just this receptor: Most expanded thyroid clonotypes (frequency above 0.001) were also detected in blood, a finding suggesting that blood repertoires may reflect thyroid immune responses. A model built on a 13 V-J signature distinguished ophthalmopathy from stable hyperthyroidism, reaching 87.88% sensitivity and about 81% specificity in cross-validation and 80%/75% in testing. Sample size was not statistically predetermined, and blinding of investigators to group allocation was not performed. During validation, the model predicted progression to ophthalmopathy a median of about 5.9 months ahead of onset, with almost 71% sensitivity and around 72% specificity.

The study excluded patients with uncontrolled infections, other autoimmune diseases, pregnancy or lactation. Diagnoses were established on the basis of clinical symptoms, serum thyroxine and TRAb, thyroid ultrasound, and orbital computed tomography. Trizol reagent was used to extract total RNA, and RNA quality was then checked on an Agilent 2100 Bioanalyzer. TCR beta CDR3 regions were amplified from RNA transcripts. For the first round of RT-PCR on the TCR CDR3, the HTBI primer set was used together with the Qiagen OneStep RT-PCR kit. Libraries were constructed in a second round of multiplex PCR, after which size selection and purification were carried out. Libraries were sequenced paired-end with 100 bp reads on an Illumina HiSeq2000. The original methods were these. Raw data were processed with SOAPnuke, discarding reads with adapters, uncalled bases, mean Phred below 15, or no exact constant-primer or identifier match. COPE v1.2.5 was used to merge the high-quality paired reads, and each unique nucleotide sequence was defined as a clonotype. MiTCR v1.1 was used to align clonotypes to the IMGT TRBV, TRBD and TRBJ reference segments. The analysis was restricted to V-J combinations with a frequency above 0.0001, which together covered just over 98% of the repertoires. A TCS score was defined as the ratio of F50 (clonal expansion) to E x V (chaos), with BLOSUM62-based TCRdist applied between CDR3 peptides within each V-J. Welch's t-statistics and random forest reduced around 520 V-J features to roughly 13, which were used in a naive Bayes classifier (R e1071). The similarity between thyroid and blood repertoires was quantified using the Morisita-Horn index. TCRdb reworked the public reads: Q25 trimming with fastp, MiXCR clone assembly, productive beta chains retained. Rows are unified per CDR3 protein, each entry keeping the most common DNA and genes. TCRdb assigned the V and J calls; the authors' analysis was not used. The sample profile shows roughly 500,000 distinct CDR3 sequences; about 45% of them were found once. The ten largest make up about 20% of the sample.

Comment on this clonotype: The target of this receptor is not known. Base qualities are not recorded, but no much larger clone differs from it by a single base.

The junction carries 12 bases between V and J, which are trimmed by 2 bases and 10 bases respectively. From a lookup of the germline V gene, CDR1 and CDR2 are SGHDT and YYEEEE. Taken from cysteine to phenylalanine, the CDR3 has 12 residues. CDR3 DNA is the only sequence kept; it has 36 bases, read in frame from the first base. The sequence was collected from an adult woman with Graves' disease, either hyperthyroidism or ophthalmopathy (not recorded which). Specimen: peripheral blood or thyroid tissue (not recorded which). The chain is assembled from TRBV5-6 and TRBJ1-1; TRBD1 could be the D gene, as 5 bases match. CDR3 reads: CASSFLGAGAFF. The DNA sequence is TGTGCCAGCAGCTTTCTCGGGGCGGGAGCTTTCTTT.